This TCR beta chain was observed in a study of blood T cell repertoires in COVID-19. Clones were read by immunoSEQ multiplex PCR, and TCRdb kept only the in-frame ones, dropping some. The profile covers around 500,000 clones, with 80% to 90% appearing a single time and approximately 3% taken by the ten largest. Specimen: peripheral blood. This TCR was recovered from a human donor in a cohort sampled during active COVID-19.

CDR3 residues: CASSPGLAGNTIYF. CDR3 nucleotide sequence: TGTGCCAGCAGCCCTGGACTTGCTGGAAACACCATATATTTT. The chain combines TRBV11-2 with TRBJ1-3; D remains unclear. The CDR3 spans 14 residues. Germline CDR1 SGHAT, CDR2 FQNNGV. V was trimmed by 5 bases and J by 2 bases, leaving 10 bases between them.